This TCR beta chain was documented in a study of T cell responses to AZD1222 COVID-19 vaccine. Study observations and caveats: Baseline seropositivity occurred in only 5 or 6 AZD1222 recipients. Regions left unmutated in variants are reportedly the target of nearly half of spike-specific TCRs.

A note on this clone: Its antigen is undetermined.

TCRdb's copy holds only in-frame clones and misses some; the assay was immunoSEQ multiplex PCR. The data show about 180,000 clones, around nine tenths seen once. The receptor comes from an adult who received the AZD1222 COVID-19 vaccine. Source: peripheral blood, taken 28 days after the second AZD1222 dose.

CDR3 region: CTSSPEVQRRTFF. CDR3 nucleotide sequence: TGTACCAGCAGCCCTGAGGTCCAGAGGAGGACTTTCTTT. The chain employs TRBV7-2 and TRBJ1-1, with D hard to call. The CDR3 length is 13 residues. V shed 5 bases and J shed 12 bases, with 19 bases lying between them. Germline V gives CDR1 SGHTA, CDR2 FQGNSA.